These 5 T cell receptor beta chains originate from one sample sequenced in a study of T cell therapy after organ transplantation. Libraries were prepared by immunoSEQ multiplex PCR; TCRdb keeps only in-frame clonotypes and omits some of them. Here the sample spans around 19,000 clones, less than 90% being singletons. These receptors have no known antigen. Described time point: 20-29 weeks after completion of therapy. Here the sequenced sample was CD8+ T cells from blood, taken after autologous CMV-specific T cell therapy. Receptors were obtained from a human patient who had received a solid organ transplant and had CMV disease. A subset of T cells may come from the graft donor.

This clone appeared a few times. The J gene is TRBJ1-2, the V gene TRBV9; D gene ambiguous. The germline CDR1 and CDR2 sequences are SGDLS and YYNGEE. The V end was cut by 2 bases, the J end by 1 base, with 9 bases between. The CDR3 contains 14 residues. CDR3 protein: CASSVSRYNYGYTF. As DNA, the CDR3 is TGTGCCAGCAGCGTTAGCCGTTATAACTATGGCTACACCTTC.

V is TRBV13 and J is TRBJ2-7, with 12 nucleotides matching TRBD1. V shed 4 bases and J 5 bases; nucleotides not matched to a gene: 6. The CDR3 runs 15 residues. From germline, CDR1 is PRHDT and CDR2 FYEKMQ (reference sequence). The CDR3: CASSSPGQGANEQYF. The CDR3 nucleotides read TGTGCCAGCAGCTCCCCGGGACAGGGGGCAAACGAGCAGTACTTC.

The chain is built from TRBV7-8 and TRBJ1-2; D is uncertain. The CDR3 sequence is 19 residues long. Germline V CDR1 and CDR2: SGHVS, FQNEAQ. V was cut by 3 bases and J by 3 bases, with 26 bases left in between. The CDR3 DNA reads TGTGCCAGCAGCTTCGTACATCCTGGGCCTTTGGAGGGTCACTATGGCTACACCTTC. Translated, it gives CASSFVHPGPLEGHYGYTF.

The V gene is TRBV9, the J gene TRBJ2-1; no clear D. The V end was cut by 0 bases, the J end by 0 bases, with 10 bases between. CDR1 and CDR2 (germline): SGDLS, YYNGEE. The CDR3 runs to 16 residues. The CDR3 is CASSVDGLSSYNEQFF. Here the CDR3 DNA reads TGTGCCAGCAGCGTAGATGGGCTCAGCTCCTACAATGAGCAGTTCTTC. Complete variable domain (other parts from reference TRBV9 and TRBJ2-1): DSGVTQTPKHLITATGQRVTLRCSPRSGDLSVYWYQQSLDQGLQFLIQYYNGEERAKGNILERFSAQQFPDLHSELNLSSLELGDSALYFCASSVDGLSSYNEQFFGPGTRLTVL.

The chain links TRBV7-6 to TRBJ1-1; a possible D gene is TRBD1 (5 bases). Germline V gives CDR1 SGHVS, CDR2 FNYEAQ. This CDR3 has 14 amino acids. V gave up 5 bases and J gave up 6 bases, with 16 bases separating them. DNA of the CDR3: TGTGCCAGCAGCCCCGCCGGGGGTCTGGCTGAAGCTTTCTTT. Translation gives CASSPAGGLAEAFF.